Detailed here is one TCR beta chain. Its antigen is as yet unknown. Only in-frame clones appear in the TCRdb table, and some are missing; sequencing was by immunoSEQ multiplex PCR. The sample records some 69,000 clones, about 90% being singletons. Germline-derived CDR1 and CDR2 are DFQATT and SNEGSKA (reference sequence). V shed 6 bases and J shed 5 bases, with 11 bases lying between them. The CDR3 spans 11 residues. The data were obtained in a study of OX40 agonist ivuxolimab in advanced cancers. About the research overall: It was ivuxolimab, an agonistic anti-OX40 (CD134) antibody, that patients were treated with. A partial response was reached by three patients: one with hepatocellular carcinoma and two with cutaneous melanoma. Study-wide results and limits: More expanded clones were found, on average, in CD8+ than in CD4+ T cells. With doses of 0.1-3.0 mg/kg, partial responders showed among the lowest clonal expansion.

The material sequenced was CD4+ or CD8+ T cells sorted from blood, taken in a trial of the OX40 agonist ivuxolimab. The chain has TRBV20-1 and TRBJ2-7; D remains unclear. The sequence was obtained from an adult with an advanced solid tumor such as melanoma, head and neck, liver or kidney cancer. The CDR3 loop reads CSARRLNEQYF. Written as DNA, the CDR3 is TGCAGTGCCAGACGGCTAAACGAGCAGTACTTC.